This T cell receptor beta chain was sequenced in a study of human T cells and chemical hapten exposure. This CDR3 has 17 residues. Germline V gene sequence: CDR1 DFQATT, CDR2 SNEGSKA (reference sequence). Deletions cut 1 base from V and 3 bases from J, with 21 bases between. MiXCR was run by TCRdb on the RACE reads, yielding one entry per CDR3 protein. The sample contains about 56,000 distinct CDR3 sequences, about 9.3% of which appear only once. Time point: patch test 1, 2 weeks after DPC sensitization. Treatment meaning: therapeutic diphenylcyclopropenone sensitization with weekly scalp DPC. This clonotype was seen many times.

This chain links TRBV20-1 with TRBJ1-1, with D perhaps TRBD1 (5 bases). The sequence was obtained from a woman in her forties with alopecia areata. Some clones in this sample may be carry-over from other donors' samples. The source material was whole blood, sampled in connection with sensitization to the hapten diphenylcyclopropenone (DPC). The CDR3 coding sequence is TGCAGTGCTAGAGGTGCATCAGAAGGGATCAGGGACACTGAAGCTTTCTTT. Translated: CSARGASEGIRDTEAFF.